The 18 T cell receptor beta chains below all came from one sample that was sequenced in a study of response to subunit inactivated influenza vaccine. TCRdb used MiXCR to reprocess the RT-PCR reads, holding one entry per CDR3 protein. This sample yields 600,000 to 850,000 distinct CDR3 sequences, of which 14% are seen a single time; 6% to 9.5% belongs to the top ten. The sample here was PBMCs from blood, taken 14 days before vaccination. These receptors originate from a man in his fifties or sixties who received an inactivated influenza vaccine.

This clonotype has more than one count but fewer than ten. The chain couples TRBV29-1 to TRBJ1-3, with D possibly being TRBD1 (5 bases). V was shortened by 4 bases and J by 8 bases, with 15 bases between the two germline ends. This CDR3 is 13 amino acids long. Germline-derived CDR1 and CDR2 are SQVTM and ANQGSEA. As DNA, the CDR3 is TGCAGCGTTGTCCGTGCAGGGATCGACACCATATATTTT. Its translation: CSVVRAGIDTIYF.

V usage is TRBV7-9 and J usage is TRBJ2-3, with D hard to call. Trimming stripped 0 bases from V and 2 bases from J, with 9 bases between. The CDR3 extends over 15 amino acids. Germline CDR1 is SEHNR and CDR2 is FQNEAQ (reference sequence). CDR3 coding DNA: TGTGCCAGCAGCTTAGCTATGGATCCCACAGATACGCAGTATTTT. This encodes CASSLAMDPTDTQYF.

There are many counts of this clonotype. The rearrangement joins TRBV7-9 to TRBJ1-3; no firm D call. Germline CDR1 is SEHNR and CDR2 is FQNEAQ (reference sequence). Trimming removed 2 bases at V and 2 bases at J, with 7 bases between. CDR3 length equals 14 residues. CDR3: CASSLMRAGNTIYF. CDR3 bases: TGTGCCAGCAGCTTAATGCGGGCTGGAAACACCATATATTTT.

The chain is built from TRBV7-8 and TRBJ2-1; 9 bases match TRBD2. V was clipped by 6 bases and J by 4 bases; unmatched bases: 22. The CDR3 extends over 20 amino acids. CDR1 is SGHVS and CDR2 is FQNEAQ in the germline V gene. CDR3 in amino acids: CASSPRPLFASSGVYNEQFF. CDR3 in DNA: TGTGCCAGCAGTCCGAGGCCGCTTTTTGCCTCTAGCGGGGTGTACAATGAGCAGTTCTTC.

This CDR3 reads CASSQVSSGEQYF. The CDR3 bases are TGTGCCAGCAGCCAAGTTTCATCGGGCGAGCAGTACTTC. J is TRBJ2-7 and V is TRBV3-1; D gene uncertain. Trimming removed 1 base from V and 6 bases from J, with 10 bases in between. Germline assignment: CDR1 LGHDT and CDR2 YNNKEL (reference sequence). This CDR3 spans 13 amino acids.

The CDR3 sequence is CASNSRDSHYEQYF. For the CDR3, the DNA is TGCGCCAGCAACTCCCGGGACAGTCACTACGAGCAGTACTTC. The chain has TRBV5-1 and TRBJ2-7; 7 bases agree with TRBD1. The V and J ends lost 6 bases and 3 bases, in that order; junction bases with no gene match: 9. CDR1 and CDR2 from the germline V gene are SGHRS and YFSETQ. This CDR3 contains 14 residues. The variable domain in full, completed from reference TRBV5-1 and TRBJ2-7, reads KAGVTQTPRYLIKTRGQQVTLSCSPISGHRSVSWYQQTPGQGLQFLFEYFSETQRNKGNFPGRFSGRQFSNSRSEMNVSTLELGDSALYLCASNSRDSHYEQYFGPGTRLTVT.

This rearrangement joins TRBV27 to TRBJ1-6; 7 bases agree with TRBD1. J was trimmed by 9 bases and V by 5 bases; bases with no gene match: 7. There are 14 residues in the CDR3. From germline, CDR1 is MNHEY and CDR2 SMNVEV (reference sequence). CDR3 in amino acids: CASSHDRVGSPLHF. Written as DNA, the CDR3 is TGTGCCAGCAGTCACGACAGGGTCGGTTCACCCCTCCACTTT.

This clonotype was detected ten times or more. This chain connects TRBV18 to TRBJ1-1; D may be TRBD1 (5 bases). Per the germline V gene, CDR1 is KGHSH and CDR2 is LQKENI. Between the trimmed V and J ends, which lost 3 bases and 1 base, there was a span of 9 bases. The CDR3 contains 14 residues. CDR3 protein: CASSPSGANTEAFF. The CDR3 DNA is TGTGCCAGCTCACCTTCCGGGGCGAACACTGAAGCTTTCTTT.

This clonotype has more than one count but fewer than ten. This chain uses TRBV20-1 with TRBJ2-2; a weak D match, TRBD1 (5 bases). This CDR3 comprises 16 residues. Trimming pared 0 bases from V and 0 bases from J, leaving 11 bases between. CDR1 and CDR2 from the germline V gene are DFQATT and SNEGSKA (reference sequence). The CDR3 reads CSARDAARANTGELFF. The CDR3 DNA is TGCAGTGCTAGAGATGCGGCCAGGGCGAACACCGGGGAGCTGTTTTTT.

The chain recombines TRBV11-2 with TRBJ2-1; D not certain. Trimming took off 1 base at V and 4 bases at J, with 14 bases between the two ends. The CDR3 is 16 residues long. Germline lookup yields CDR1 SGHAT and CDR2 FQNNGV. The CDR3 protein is CASSLGSSKGYNEQFF. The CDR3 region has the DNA TGTGCCAGCAGCTTAGGAAGTAGTAAGGGATACAATGAGCAGTTCTTC. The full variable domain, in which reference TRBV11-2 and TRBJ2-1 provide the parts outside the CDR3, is EAGVAQSPRYKIIEKRQSVAFWCNPISGHATLYWYQQILGQGPKLLIQFQNNGVVDDSQLPKDRFSAERLKGVDSTLKIQPAKLEDSAVYLCASSLGSSKGYNEQFFGPGTRLTVL.

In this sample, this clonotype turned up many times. CDR3 coding DNA: TGTGCCAGCAGGCTGAGAACAAGGAGCTACGAGCAGTACTTC. It yields the protein CASRLRTRSYEQYF. This rearrangement joins TRBV28 to TRBJ2-7; D unresolved. CDR3 length: 14 residues. V was trimmed by 6 bases and J by 3 bases, leaving 15 bases between them. CDR1 is MDHEN, CDR2 SYDVKM, per germline. Together with reference TRBV28 and TRBJ2-7, the CDR3 gives the full variable domain: DVKVTQSSRYLVKRTGEKVFLECVQDMDHENMFWYRQDPGLGLRLIYFSYDVKMKEKGDIPEGYSVSREKKERFSLILESASTNQTSMYLCASRLRTRSYEQYFGPGTRLTVT.

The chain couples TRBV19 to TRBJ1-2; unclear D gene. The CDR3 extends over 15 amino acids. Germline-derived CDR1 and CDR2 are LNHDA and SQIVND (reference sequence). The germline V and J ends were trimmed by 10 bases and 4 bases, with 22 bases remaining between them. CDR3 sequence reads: CATSTTRALFYGYTF. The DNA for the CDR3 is TGTGCCACCTCAACTACCCGGGCCTTATTCTATGGCTACACCTTC.

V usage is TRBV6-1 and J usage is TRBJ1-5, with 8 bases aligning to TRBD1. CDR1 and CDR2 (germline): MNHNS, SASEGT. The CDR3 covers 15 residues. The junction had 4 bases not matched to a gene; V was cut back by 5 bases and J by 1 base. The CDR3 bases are TGTGCCAGCAGTCAGACAGGGGTCAGCAATCAGCCCCAGCATTTT. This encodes CASSQTGVSNQPQHF.

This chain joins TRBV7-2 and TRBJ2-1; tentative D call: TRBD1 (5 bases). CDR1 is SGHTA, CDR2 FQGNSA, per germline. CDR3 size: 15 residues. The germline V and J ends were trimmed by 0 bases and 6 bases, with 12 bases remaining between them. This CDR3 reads CASSLAQVGFNEQFF. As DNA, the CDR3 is TGTGCCAGCAGCTTAGCACAGGTGGGGTTCAATGAGCAGTTCTTC.

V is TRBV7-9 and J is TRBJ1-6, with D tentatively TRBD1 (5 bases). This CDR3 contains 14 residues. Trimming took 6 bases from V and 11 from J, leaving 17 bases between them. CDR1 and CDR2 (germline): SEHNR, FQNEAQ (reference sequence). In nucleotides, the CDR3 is TGTGCCAGCAGGATCCAGGGCGCATCGGCACCCCTCCACTTT. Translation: CASRIQGASAPLHF.

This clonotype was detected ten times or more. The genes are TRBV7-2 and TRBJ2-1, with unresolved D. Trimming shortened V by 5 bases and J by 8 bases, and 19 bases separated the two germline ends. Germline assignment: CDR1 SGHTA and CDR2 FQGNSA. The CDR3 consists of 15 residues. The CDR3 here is CASSPAAVRVDEQFF. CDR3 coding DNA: TGTGCCAGCAGCCCGGCTGCGGTCCGGGTAGATGAGCAGTTCTTC.

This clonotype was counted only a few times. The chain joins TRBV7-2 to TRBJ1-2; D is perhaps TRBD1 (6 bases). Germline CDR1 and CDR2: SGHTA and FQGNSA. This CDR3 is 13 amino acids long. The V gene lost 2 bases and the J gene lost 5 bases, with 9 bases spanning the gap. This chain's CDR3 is CASSLNREYGYTF. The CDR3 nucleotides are TGTGCCAGCAGCTTAAACAGGGAATATGGCTACACCTTC.

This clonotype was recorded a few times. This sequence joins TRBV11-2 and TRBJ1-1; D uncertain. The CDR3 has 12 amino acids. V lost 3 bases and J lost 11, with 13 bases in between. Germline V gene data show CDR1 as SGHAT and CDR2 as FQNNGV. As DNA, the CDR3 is TGTGCCAGCAGCTTCACCCGAGGTCTGGCTTTCTTT. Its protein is CASSFTRGLAFF.